Below, one T cell receptor beta chain is given with its context. The antigen remains unidentified. Study-wide findings and caveats: Tumor Treg TCRs overlapped most with tumor naive CD4+ cells. The larger cohort examined one V-J beta rearrangement, not whole repertoires. The TCR gene usage of tumor memory CD4+ T cells clustered together with blood and lymph node memory CD4+ cells and with lymph node naive CD4+ cells.

CDR3 length: 12 amino acids. Germline assignment: CDR1 MNHNY and CDR2 SVGAGI (reference sequence). V gave up 9 bases and J gave up 3 bases, with 9 bases separating them. Constant-region reverse primers amplified full-length variable regions, followed by semi-nested Nested Universal Primer A PCR. In TCRdb, the 5' RACE reads were re-called with MiXCR into one record per CDR3 protein. In the table there are 20,000 to 25,000 distinct CDR3 sequences, roughly 29% of which are singletons. The chain is built from TRBV6-6 and TRBJ2-1; D call uncertain. This TCR came from a female donor with breast cancer. The sequenced material came from tumor-infiltrating naive CD4+ T cells sorted from the breast tumor. Specified subset: naive CD4+ T cells, CD4+CD45RA+CD25-. Here the CDR3 DNA reads TGTGCCAGTAACAAAATCTACAATGAGCAGTTCTTC. Residues: CASNKIYNEQFF.